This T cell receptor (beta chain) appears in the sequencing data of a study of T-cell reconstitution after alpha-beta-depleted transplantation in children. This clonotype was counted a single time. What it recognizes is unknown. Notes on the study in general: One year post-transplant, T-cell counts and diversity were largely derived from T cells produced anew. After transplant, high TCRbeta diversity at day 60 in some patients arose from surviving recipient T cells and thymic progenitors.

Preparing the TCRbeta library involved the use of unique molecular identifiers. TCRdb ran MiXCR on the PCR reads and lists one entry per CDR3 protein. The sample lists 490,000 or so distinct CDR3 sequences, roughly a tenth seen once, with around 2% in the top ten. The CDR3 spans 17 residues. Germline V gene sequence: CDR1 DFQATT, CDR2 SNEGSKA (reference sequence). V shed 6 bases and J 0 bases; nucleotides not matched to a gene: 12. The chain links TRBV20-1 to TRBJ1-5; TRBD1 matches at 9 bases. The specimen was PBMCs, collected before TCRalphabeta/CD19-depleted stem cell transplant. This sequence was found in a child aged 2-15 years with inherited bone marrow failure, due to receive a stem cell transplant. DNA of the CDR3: TGCAGTGCAAAGCCGGGACAGGGATCCTCTAGCAATCAGCCCCAGCATTTT. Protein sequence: CSAKPGQGSSSNQPQHF.